The rows below give T cell receptor beta chains drawn from one sample of a study of chemoradiotherapy in HPV16-positive cancers. Sequencing used immunoSEQ multiplex PCR; TCRdb keeps in-frame clones, though not all of them. This sample has thousands of clones; about three quarters occur once, and the top ten carry roughly 30%. The sample was gathered from a patient who underwent chemoradiotherapy. These receptors originate from a human donor with HPV-associated anogenital cancer. CDR3s include the opening cysteine and the closing phenylalanine or tryptophan. D genes are given only for firm matches. Where a row states a size, it is once, few, many or the class of an expanded clone; other rows omit it.

>.|TRBJ2-6|.|TRBV6-1
TGTGCCAGCAAAAAGGGGGCTGGGGCCAACGTCCTGACTTTC
CASKKGAGANVLTF
>.|TRBJ1-2|few|TRBV28
TGTGCCAGCAGTTTAGCTATAAATGGCTACACCTTC
CASSLAINGYTF
>.|TRBJ1-2|few|TRBV5-4
TGTGCCAGCAGCTTGGCAGGAGACTATGGCTACACCTTC
CASSLAGDYGYTF
>TRBD1|TRBJ2-2|.|TRBV11-3
TGTGCCAGCAGCTTAGGCGCAGGGGGCGGAACCGGGGAGCTGTTTTTT
CASSLGAGGGTGELFF
>TRBD1|TRBJ1-2|.|TRBV19
TGTGCCAGTAGTACCAAGGACAGGAAAAATGGCTACACCTTC
CASSTKDRKNGYTF
>TRBD2|TRBJ2-2|once|TRBV19
TGTGCCAGTAGTATTTACTTTAGCGGGAGTGGAACCGGGGAGCTGTTTTTT
CASSIYFSGSGTGELFF
>.|TRBJ2-7|.|TRBV15
TGTGCCACCAGCAGCAGATGGACAAACTCCTACGAGCAGTACTTC
CATSSRWTNSYEQYF
>.|TRBJ2-7|.|TRBV28
TGTGCCAGCAGTTTGCCAGGGGTTAGGTACGAGCAGTACTTC
CASSLPGVRYEQYF
>TRBD2|TRBJ2-3|.|TRBV7-9
TGTGCCAGCAGCTACGGACTAGCGGGGGTAACAGATACGCAGTATTTT
CASSYGLAGVTDTQYF
>.|TRBJ1-5|.|TRBV6-5
TGTGCCAGCAGCTCCTTCAAGGGGCCAAGGCAGCCCCAGCATTTT
CASSSFKGPRQPQHF
>.|TRBJ1-2|few|TRBV29-1
TGCAGCGTTGAAGGCTATGGCTACACCTTC
CSVEGYGYTF
>TRBD2|TRBJ2-5|few|TRBV27
TGTGCCAGCAGGGCGGCTAGCGGGAGGCAAGAGACCCAGTACTTC
CASRAASGRQETQYF
>TRBD2|TRBJ2-2|.|TRBV5-4
TGTGCCAGCAGCTCCCCGGGGGGGCGTGGCGGGGAGCTGTTTTTT
CASSSPGGRGGELFF
>.|TRBJ1-1|.|TRBV28
TGTGCCAGTGGTAGGAACACTGAAGCTTTCTTT
CASGRNTEAFF
>.|TRBJ1-5|.|TRBV27
TGTGCCAGCAGTTTAATGGTGAGCAATCAGCCCCAGCATTTT
CASSLMVSNQPQHF
>.|TRBJ1-1|.|TRBV9
TGTGCCAGCAGCGTAGATTCGGGGGCAGTTGAAGCTTTCTTT
CASSVDSGAVEAFF
>.|TRBJ1-1|.|TRBV21-1
TGTGCCACCTTGGCAGGACGGCCCTTTAACACTGAAGCTTTCTTT
CATLAGRPFNTEAFF
>.|TRBJ1-2|.|TRBV5-8
TGTGCCAGCAGCTCTTTGGAAGGGGCCAGACCTAACTATGGCTACACCTTC
CASSSLEGARPNYGYTF
>.|TRBJ1-1|.|TRBV27
TGTGCCAGCAGTTTATCCCCCAACCCCCGACTGGGTGAAGCTTTCTTT
CASSLSPNPRLGEAFF
>TRBD1|TRBJ1-5|.|TRBV10-3
TGTGCCATCAGGGCCAGGGGGCCAAATCAGCCCCAGCATTTT
CAIRARGPNQPQHF
>.|TRBJ2-3|.|TRBV19
TGTGCCAGCACAGCGGTACTGAGCACAGATACGCAGTATTTT
CASTAVLSTDTQYF
>.|TRBJ2-6|.|TRBV30
TGTGCCTGGAGTGACTACTCTGGGGCCAACGTCCTGACTTTC
CAWSDYSGANVLTF
>TRBD2|TRBJ2-7|.|TRBV19
TGTGCCAGTAGTCAAGCGGGGGGTCCCTCTCTTCGGTACTTC
CASSQAGGPSLRYF
>.|TRBJ2-3|once|TRBV9
TGTGCCAGCAGCACCCCAGGGGGGGGGGGCGCGGAAGATACGCAGTATTTT
CASSTPGGGGAEDTQYF
>.|TRBJ2-3|.|TRBV6-6
TGTGCCAGCAGTTACGGTACGGTGTCTAGCACAGATACGCAGTATTTT
CASSYGTVSSTDTQYF
>.|TRBJ2-4|.|TRBV28
TGTGCCAGCAGTTCCGGGTCCACGCACTTTCAGTACTTC
CASSSGSTHFQYF
>.|TRBJ1-2|large|TRBV10-2
TGCGCCAGCAGTGAGTCTCCGGACAACAACTATGGCTACACCTTC
CASSESPDNNYGYTF
>.|TRBJ2-7|few|TRBV19
TGTGCCAGTAGCAATGGTGGGACAAAGATAAACGAGCAGTACTTC
CASSNGGTKINEQYF
>.|TRBJ1-3|.|TRBV11-3
TGTGCCAGCACCCTACTTTGGGAGGGTCGCGTCTCTGGAAACACCATATATTTT
CASTLLWEGRVSGNTIYF
>TRBD1|TRBJ1-4|once|TRBV28
TGTGCCAGCAGTTTATGGACCTTGTGGACAGGGAAAATGATACCCCATAATGAAAAACTGTTTTTT
CASSLWTLWTGKMIPHNEKLFF
>.|TRBJ1-1|.|TRBV19
TGTGCCAGTAGTCTAAGGGACCTTGGCACTGAAGCTTTCTTT
CASSLRDLGTEAFF
>TRBD1|TRBJ1-2|once|TRBV28
TGTGCCAGCAGTCCGTACCGGACAGGGGGAACCTATGGCTACACCTTC
CASSPYRTGGTYGYTF
>TRBD1|TRBJ1-5|.|TRBV10-3
TGTGCCGCCGGAACCGGGACAGGGGGCGGTCAGCCCCAGCATTTT
CAAGTGTGGGQPQHF
>.|TRBJ2-7|.|TRBV28
TGTGCCAGCAGGCCGAGGGCGCTGACCGGATACGAGCAGTACTTC
CASRPRALTGYEQYF
>TRBD2|TRBJ2-1|.|TRBV15
TGTGCCACCGGCCTGGGAAGCGGGATTTACAATGAGCAGTTCTTC
CATGLGSGIYNEQFF
>.|TRBJ2-5|.|TRBV6-1
TGTGCCAGCAGTGAGTCGGAGACCCAGTACTTC
CASSESETQYF
>TRBD1|TRBJ2-5|.|TRBV19
TGTGCCACCGCGGACAGGCAAGAGACCCAGTACTTC
CATADRQETQYF
>.|TRBJ2-2|once|TRBV7-3
TGTGCCAGCAGCTTAAAGGCAGGGGCTAATACCGGGGAGCTGTTTTTT
CASSLKAGANTGELFF
>TRBD1|TRBJ2-7|.|TRBV7-3
TGTGCCAGCAGCTTCCCGTTCTGCCAGGGGGAATACGAGCAGTACTTC
CASSFPFCQGEYEQYF
>TRBD1|TRBJ1-4|.|TRBV5-8
TGTGCCAGCAGCCTCCTGGGACAGCCTAATGAAAAACTGTTTTTT
CASSLLGQPNEKLFF
>TRBD1|TRBJ1-4|.|TRBV18
TGTGCCAGCTCACCAGAAGTGGGACAGCCTAATGAAAAACTGTTTTTT
CASSPEVGQPNEKLFF
>.|TRBJ2-3|.|TRBV5-6
TGTGCCTCCCTCCCGAACTCTATCCCAGATACGCAGTATTTT
CASLPNSIPDTQYF
>TRBD2|TRBJ2-2|.|TRBV28
TGTGCCAGCAGTTTATGGGGACTAGCGGGGGGGCCCGGGGAGCTGTTTTTT
CASSLWGLAGGPGELFF
>.|TRBJ2-3|.|TRBV19
TGTGCCAGTAGTAAGGGGGGCGGTGCAGATACGCAGTATTTT
CASSKGGGADTQYF
>.|TRBJ2-7|.|TRBV6-6
TGTGCCAGCAGTGATATCTACGAGCAGTACTTC
CASSDIYEQYF
>.|TRBJ1-1|large|TRBV20-1
TGCAGCGCCCCTGAAGCTTTCTTT
CSAPEAFF
>TRBD1|TRBJ2-7|.|TRBV5-6
TGTGCCAGCAGCTCCCCGGACAGGCCCTACGAGCAGTACTTC
CASSSPDRPYEQYF
>TRBD2|TRBJ2-3|hyperexpanded|TRBV7-3
TGTGCCAGCAGCCCGGATGGGGGAGGGACAGATACGCAGTATTTT
CASSPDGGGTDTQYF
>TRBD1|TRBJ1-4|.|TRBV7-9
TGTGCCAGCAGCCTCGGACAGGACGATGCAACTAATGAAAAACTGTTTTTT
CASSLGQDDATNEKLFF
>TRBD1|TRBJ1-2|.|TRBV19
TGTGCCAGTAGGCGACAGGGGACCCGCGGGTCGGACTATGGCTACACCTTC
CASRRQGTRGSDYGYTF
>.|TRBJ2-7|.|TRBV5-6
TGTGCCAGCAGCTTGGGAGTTTCCTCCTACGAGCAGTACTTC
CASSLGVSSYEQYF
>TRBD2|TRBJ2-3|.|TRBV9
TGTGCCAGCAGCGCTAGCGGGGGAACTCACAAAGCGCAGTATTTT
CASSASGGTHKAQYF
>.|TRBJ1-1|.|TRBV6-6
TGTGCCAGCAGTGCCCGGACAGAAGCTTTCTTT
CASSARTEAFF
>.|TRBJ1-5|.|TRBV28
TGTGCCAGCAGTCCCACTGGGGGGCTGGGAAATCAGCCCCAGCATTTT
CASSPTGGLGNQPQHF
>.|TRBJ2-7|.|TRBV18
TGTGCCAGCTCACCACCTAAGACAGCTCCGGGGGACTTC
CASSPPKTAPGDF
>.|TRBJ1-1|few|TRBV6-1
TGTGCCAGCAAGGCGAGGGAGGGATACTCCGAAGCTTTCTTT
CASKAREGYSEAFF
>.|TRBJ2-1|.|TRBV5-1
TGCGCCAGCAGCCGGGACCAACAGGAGTTCTTC
CASSRDQQEFF